This T cell receptor (beta chain) was captured by sequencing in a study of blood T cell repertoires in COVID-19. Study summary: Acute and convalescent COVID-19 specimens originated in the United States, Italy and Spain.

The germline gives CDR1 SQVTM, CDR2 ANQGSEA. The V end lost 5 bases, the J end lost 2 bases, and 9 bases lay between the germline ends. The CDR3 extends over 12 amino acids. TCRdb's copy holds only in-frame clones and misses some; the assay was immunoSEQ multiplex PCR. The sample lists about 200,000 clones; 70% to 90% were seen once. The specimen sequenced was peripheral blood. The sequence derives from a man aged 50-60 years with COVID-19, enrolled during active disease. The chain has TRBV29-1 and TRBJ1-1; D is possibly TRBD1 (5 bases). The CDR3 nucleotides read TGCAGCGTTCGGCAGGGAAACACTGAAGCTTTCTTT. The encoded protein is CSVRQGNTEAFF.